This T cell receptor beta chain appears in the sequencing data of a study of blood T cell repertoires in COVID-19 (TCRdb year 2020). For the wider study: Collaborator samples came from the United States, Italy and Spain and covered acute and convalescent phases of COVID-19. The material from the prospective study consisted of cDNA or gDNA derived from T cells, B-cell-depleted T cells, or PBMCs. The sample metadata nearly always contained a de-identified subject ID, COVID-19 status, age in years and sex. The dataset comprised deeply sampled blood TCRbeta repertoires from subjects exposed to, actively infected with, or recovered from COVID-19. Where available, HLA class I and class II types were taken from metadata supplied by the sample provider and were not determined by assay-based typing. The samples were drawn from two sources: the first 160 participants of the ongoing ImmuneRACE study, and about 1,300 subjects contributed by 6 global collaborators. The repertoires were released in a freely available public database meant as a resource for research on the immune response to SARS-CoV-2.

Via the germline V gene, CDR1 is MDHEN and CDR2 SYDVKM. The V and J ends are trimmed by 3 bases and 0 bases, leaving 11 bases between them. The CDR3, from cysteine to phenylalanine, totals 15 residues. CDR3 DNA only is kept here, 45 bases in frame from base 1. TCRbeta CDR3 regions were amplified from genomic DNA by means of the immunoSEQ Assay, a bias-controlled multiplex PCR. The study's processing was this. The number of nucleated cells in each sample was estimated by amplification of reference gene primers within the assay. To quantify the absolute abundance of each unique TCRbeta CDR3 rearrangement, sequence reads were collapsed and filtered. For each sample, productive Simpson clonality was calculated as the square root of Simpson's diversity index across productive rearrangements. Held by TCRdb, this immuneACCESS table contains in-frame sequences only and omits some clones. Under half of the omission traces to an unresolved V gene where checked; the cause of the rest is unknown. The V and J calls and clone size were taken over from that table, and D and trimming were inferred from the DNA. For this sample the table gives tens of thousands of clones, of which roughly 85% were detected only once. More than 20% of the sample is taken by the ten largest.

Collaborating institutions collected whole blood in K2EDTA tubes following their own protocols. For TCRbeta analysis, collaborator samples were shipped as frozen whole blood, as isolated PBMCs, or as DNA extracted from either sample type. What the study reported, not specific to this receptor: Clinical and demographic metadata were provided uncurated, with the amount varying by source and participant.

Turning to this clone: Its antigen is not yet known. One base away there is no much larger clone; base qualities are not given.

Sequencing input: peripheral blood. The clonotype comes from a man between 60 and 75 years old with active or convalescent COVID-19. Here the chain combines TRBV28 and TRBJ1-1; a tentative D match to TRBD1 spans 5 bases. The DNA sequence reads TGTGCCAGCAGTTTGCCCGACAGACTGAACACTGAAGCTTTCTTT. This sequence encodes CASSLPDRLNTEAFF.